The 20 T cell receptor beta chains below come from one sample, sequenced in a study of blood T cell repertoires in COVID-19. Generated by immunoSEQ multiplex PCR, the TCRdb table keeps only in-frame clones and is missing some. Of 300,000 to 450,000 clones in the sample, 85% are singletons; the top ten hold 3% to 4.5%. The source material was peripheral blood. These receptors were taken from a woman aged 18-29 years with acute or convalescent COVID-19.

This chain links TRBV2 with TRBJ2-1; TRBD1 agrees at 9 bases. This CDR3 is 17 amino acids long. J was trimmed by 0 bases and V by 4 bases; bases with no gene match: 7. CDR1 is SNHLY and CDR2 is FYNNEI in the germline V gene. In DNA form, the CDR3 reads TGTGCCAGCAGTGTGAGGGGGGGACAGGGCTCCTACAATGAGCAGTTCTTC. This translates into CASSVRGGQGSYNEQFF.

The gene calls are TRBV6-5 and TRBJ1-2, with 9 bases identical to TRBD1. Germline loops: CDR1 MNHEY, CDR2 SVGAGI. V trimming: 11 bases; J trimming: 7 bases; junction bases outside the gene matches: 17. The CDR3 spans 15 residues. The CDR3 here is CAHTQAGQGFGGYTF. Written as DNA, the CDR3 is TGTGCCCATACTCAGGCCGGACAGGGGTTCGGTGGCTACACCTTC.

The rearrangement links TRBV2 to TRBJ1-6; D possibly corresponds to TRBD1 (6 bases). This CDR3 region has 14 residues. V lost 6 bases and J 4 bases, leaving 10 bases between the germline ends. Germline CDR1 and CDR2: SNHLY and FYNNEI. The CDR3 region has the DNA TGTGCCAGCAGGGACAGACCATATAATTCACCCCTCCACTTT. Translated, it gives CASRDRPYNSPLHF.

This CDR3 reads CASSFDSGGFNEQFF. As DNA, the CDR3 is TGCGCCAGCAGCTTCGACAGTGGGGGGTTTAATGAGCAGTTCTTC. The chain carries TRBV5-1 and TRBJ2-1; possible D gene TRBD2, 6 bases. The CDR3 length is 15 residues. V was pared by 2 bases and J by 7 bases, with 16 bases between. The germline V gene encodes CDR1 SGHRS and CDR2 YFSETQ.

This sequence joins TRBV2 and TRBJ1-6, with 8 bases fitting TRBD1. V lost 8 bases to trimming and J lost 2 bases; unmatched junction nucleotides: 8. CDR1 SNHLY and CDR2 FYNNEI come from the germline V gene. The CDR3 spans 16 residues. CDR3 sequence (DNA): TGTGCCAGCGTACGGCAGGGGGCTACCTATAATTCACCCCTCCACTTT. Encoded protein: CASVRQGATYNSPLHF.

This clone was picked up one time. The V and J genes are TRBV12-3 or TRBV12-4 and TRBJ1-1, with 7 bases identical to TRBD1. The CDR3 runs 12 residues. The V and J ends lost 6 bases and 8 bases, in that order; junction bases with no gene match: 6. The CDR3 spells CASSSGQKEAFF. The CDR3 DNA is TGTGCCAGCAGCTCGGGACAGAAGGAAGCTTTCTTT.

The V call is TRBV5-8, the J call TRBJ1-6; 11 nucleotides line up with TRBD1. After removal of 2 bases from V and 9 bases from J, the junction contained 1 base not matched to a gene. The CDR3 is 14 residues long. Looked up from germline, CDR1 is SGHTS and CDR2 is YDEGEE. The CDR3 DNA reads TGTGCCAGCAGCTTAGGGACAGGGGGTTCACCCCTCCACTTT. Protein sequence: CASSLGTGGSPLHF.

The chain couples TRBV19 to TRBJ1-5, with 8 bases that match TRBD1. V lost 6 bases, J lost 3 bases, and 13 bases stayed unmatched. Germline V CDR1 and CDR2: LNHDA, SQIVND (reference sequence). This CDR3 has 17 amino acids. CDR3 sequence reads: CASSLSSPGQVNQPQHF. The CDR3 bases are TGTGCCAGTAGCCTAAGTTCTCCGGGACAGGTCAATCAGCCCCAGCATTTT. Looking up the rest from reference TRBV19 and TRBJ1-5 gives the full variable domain: DGGITQSPKYLFRKEGQNVTLSCEQNLNHDAMYWYRQDPGQGLRLIYYSQIVNDFQKGDIAEGYSVSREKKESFPLTVTSAQKNPTAFYLCASSLSSPGQVNQPQHFGDGTRLSIL.

This CDR3 reads CASSYAAIVGDQPQHF. The CDR3 bases are TGTGCCAGCAGTTACGCGGCCATCGTAGGTGATCAGCCCCAGCATTTT. This sequence joins TRBV6-6 and TRBJ1-5; D ambiguous. V was trimmed by 2 bases and J by 5 bases, leaving 16 bases between them. The germline gives CDR1 MNHNY, CDR2 SVGAGI (reference sequence). The CDR3 totals 16 residues.

This clone was seen more than once but under ten times. The chain is built from TRBV3-1 (or the pseudogene TRBV3-2) and TRBJ2-5, with TRBD2 identical over 10 bases. CDR3 length equals 15 residues. Germline trimming cut 4 bases from V and 4 bases from J; bases unmatched to any gene: 6. Germline CDR1 reads LGHDT; CDR2 reads YNNKEL (reference sequence). In nucleotides, the CDR3 is TGTGCCAGCAGCCCTACTAGCGGGACCCCAGAGACCCAGTACTTC. Translation gives CASSPTSGTPETQYF.

In this sample, this clone turned up a few times. This rearrangement joins TRBV3-1 (or the pseudogene TRBV3-2) to TRBJ1-2, with 7 bases lining up with TRBD1. Looked up from germline, CDR1 is LGHDT and CDR2 is YNNKEL (reference sequence). There are 13 residues in the CDR3. V shed 4 bases, J shed 8 bases, and the junction held 7 bases outside the gene matches. The chain's CDR3 is CASSRRDSWGYTF. CDR3 DNA: TGTGCCAGCAGCCGCCGGGACAGCTGGGGCTACACCTTC.

This clone was seen more than once but under ten times. This rearrangement joins TRBV28 to TRBJ2-1, with 8 bases that match TRBD2. Germline CDR1 MDHEN, CDR2 SYDVKM. V lost 4 bases and J lost 7; bases outside the gene matches: 12. CDR3 length: 16 amino acids. CDR3 coding DNA: TGTGCCAGCAGTTCCCTCCGGAGCGGGAGTTTAAATGAGCAGTTCTTC. Protein: CASSSLRSGSLNEQFF.

This sequence joins TRBV11-2 and TRBJ1-1; D gene unclear. Trimming shortened V by 5 bases and J by 1 base, and 11 bases separated the two germline ends. Germline loops: CDR1 SGHAT, CDR2 FQNNGV. CDR3 size: 14 residues. The CDR3 spells CASSPQTSNTEAFF. Here the CDR3 DNA reads TGTGCCAGCAGCCCTCAAACTTCGAACACTGAAGCTTTCTTT. The full variable domain, rest sourced from reference TRBV11-2 and TRBJ1-1, is EAGVAQSPRYKIIEKRQSVAFWCNPISGHATLYWYQQILGQGPKLLIQFQNNGVVDDSQLPKDRFSAERLKGVDSTLKIQPAKLEDSAVYLCASSPQTSNTEAFFGQGTRLTVV.

CDR3 nucleotides: TGTGCCAGCAGTTCCGCTCCTTGGGGAGGTAATTCACCCCTCCACTTT. Amino acids: CASSSAPWGGNSPLHF. The genes are TRBV6-5 and TRBJ1-6, with unresolved D. Germline V gives CDR1 MNHEY, CDR2 SVGAGI. V was trimmed by 4 bases and J by 6 bases, leaving 16 bases between them. The CDR3 sequence is 16 residues long.

The chain links TRBV12-3 or TRBV12-4 to TRBJ1-2; D is unresolved. The CDR3 contains 13 residues. V lost 3 bases, J lost 4 bases, and 9 bases lay in between. The CDR3 region has the DNA TGTGCCAGCAGTTTTAACGGGTTCTATGGCTACACCTTC. This gives the protein CASSFNGFYGYTF.

This clone was recorded once. The rearrangement links TRBV7-3 to TRBJ2-2; a possible D gene is TRBD1 (5 bases). Per germline, CDR1 SGHTA and CDR2 FQGTGA. The CDR3 extends over 17 amino acids. The ends were cut back, 0 bases at V and 5 bases at J, with 16 bases in the middle. CDR3 sequence reads: CASSLTRAREGTGELFF. DNA of the CDR3: TGTGCCAGCAGCTTAACAAGGGCCAGGGAAGGTACCGGGGAGCTGTTTTTT.

CDR3 in DNA: TGTGCCAGCAGTTACTCGGGACAGTACTATGGCTACACCTTC. Translated, it gives CASSYSGQYYGYTF. J is TRBJ1-2 and V is TRBV6-5; TRBD1 agrees at 7 bases. This CDR3 is built from 14 residues. Germline CDR1 reads MNHEY; CDR2 reads SVGAGI. J was trimmed by 3 bases and V by 0 bases; bases with no gene match: 1.

The V and J genes are TRBV27 and TRBJ1-2; D is undetermined. The CDR3 covers 16 residues. Trimming left V 6 bases short and J 8 bases short, with 25 bases between. Germline CDR1 is MNHEY and CDR2 is SMNVEV (reference sequence). CDR3 residues: CASSLRGGINSDGYTF. The CDR3 region has the DNA TGTGCCAGCAGCCTGCGGGGAGGGATAAACTCGGACGGCTACACCTTC.

This clone was seen a single time. V and J are TRBV5-5 and TRBJ2-7; D remains unclear. The CDR3 consists of 15 residues. V was pared by 4 bases and J by 2 bases, with 16 bases between. The germline V gene encodes CDR1 SGHKS and CDR2 YYEKEE (reference sequence). The CDR3 coding sequence is TGTGCCAGCAGCCCGGATATTGGGCAGGCCTACGAGCAGTACTTC. Amino acids: CASSPDIGQAYEQYF.

The chain has TRBV30 and TRBJ1-2; D ambiguous. Trimming shortened V by 4 bases and J by 6 bases, and 9 bases separated the two germline ends. CDR3 length equals 11 residues. Germline V gene data show CDR1 as GTSNPN and CDR2 as SVGIG (reference sequence). CDR3 sequence (DNA): TGTGCCTGGAATACAGCAGATGGCTACACCTTC. Translation: CAWNTADGYTF.